These 22 T cell receptor beta chains share one sample of origin, sequenced in a study of glioma-infiltrating T cells after dendritic cell vaccination. Assay: immunoSEQ multiplex PCR; the TCRdb copy retains only in-frame clones and omits some. Counted here are about 76,000 clones, about nine tenths occurring once; the ten biggest clones make up 2% to 2.5%. Time point in this sample: after dendritic cell vaccination, including at tumor progression/relapse. Material: blood, obtained after dendritic cell vaccination. The source is a human donor with glioblastoma.

V usage is TRBV7-2 and J usage is TRBJ2-7; a possible D gene is TRBD2 (7 bases). Germline V gives CDR1 SGHTA, CDR2 FQGNSA. The CDR3 extends over 14 amino acids. V lost 1 base, J lost 7 bases, and 14 bases lay in between. CDR3 amino acids: CASSLEGGAGEQYF. The CDR3 coding sequence is TGTGCCAGCAGCTTAGAGGGGGGGGCGGGGGAGCAGTACTTC.

The chain has TRBV10-2 and TRBJ1-4, with 11 bases fitting TRBD1. Germline loops: CDR1 WSHSY, CDR2 SAAADI. CDR3 length: 15 residues. The trim removed 10 bases at V and 1 base at J, leaving 5 bases unmatched. The CDR3 DNA reads as TGCGCCACCGGACAGGGGGCGGGAACTAATGAAAAACTGTTTTTT. Its protein is CATGQGAGTNEKLFF.

This chain joins TRBV5-4 and TRBJ1-2, with D possibly TRBD1 on 5 matching bases. The CDR3 is 15 amino acids. Germline CDR1 reads SGHNT; CDR2 reads YYREEE (reference sequence). The ends were cut back, 0 bases at V and 6 bases at J, with 15 bases in the middle. CDR3 DNA sequence: TGTGCCAGCAGCTTGGGGTTATGGCAGGGTGATGGCTACACCTTC. Translating gives CASSLGLWQGDGYTF. Full variable domain (outside the CDR3, taken from reference TRBV5-4 and TRBJ1-2): ETGVTQSPTHLIKTRGQQVTLRCSSQSGHNTVSWYQQALGQGPQFIFQYYREEENGRGNFPPRFSGLQFPNYSSELNVNALELDDSALYLCASSLGLWQGDGYTFGSGTRLTVV.

The chain combines TRBV5-6 with TRBJ2-7; perhaps TRBD2 as D (5 bases). The V gene's germline CDR1 is SGHDT and CDR2 YYEEEE. Between the trimmed V and J ends, which lost 4 bases and 0 bases, there was a span of 14 bases. This CDR3 is built from 15 residues. The CDR3 nucleotides read TGTGCCAGCAGCCCCCGGGATATCCTCTCCTACGAGCAGTACTTC. Translation gives CASSPRDILSYEQYF. Together with reference TRBV5-6 and TRBJ2-7, the CDR3 gives the full variable domain: DAGVTQSPTHLIKTRGQQVTLRCSPKSGHDTVSWYQQALGQGPQFIFQYYEEEERQRGNFPDRFSGHQFPNYSSELNVNALLLGDSALYLCASSPRDILSYEQYFGPGTRLTVT.

This chain links TRBV7-3 with TRBJ2-7; maybe TRBD2 (6 bases). Deletions cut 3 bases from V and 1 base from J, with 16 bases between. This CDR3 has 16 amino acids. Germline lookup yields CDR1 SGHTA and CDR2 FQGTGA. The CDR3 sequence: CASSLQAGSPSYEQYF. The CDR3 bases are TGTGCCAGCAGCTTGCAAGCGGGTTCACCGTCCTACGAGCAGTACTTC.

This clone was seen a single time. The J gene is TRBJ2-7, the V gene TRBV5-1; 8 bases match TRBD1. Germline lookup yields CDR1 SGHRS and CDR2 YFSETQ. The length of the CDR3 is 17 residues. V dropped 4 bases and J dropped 5; count of bases not matched to a gene: 17. CDR3: CASSHGSRDRPPHEQYF. CDR3 in DNA: TGCGCCAGCAGCCATGGAAGCAGGGACAGGCCCCCGCACGAGCAGTACTTC.

Worth noting for this clone: At one end, the junction sequence differs from germline, possibly due to a read error. The chain is built from TRBV5-1 and TRBJ1-2, with D unresolved. Germline V gives CDR1 SGHRS, CDR2 YFSETQ. CDR3 length: 13 residues. Written as DNA, the CDR3 is TGCGCCAGCAGCTTGGACGGACTGTATGACTACACCTTC. Its translation is CASSLDGLYDYTF.

Here the CDR3 DNA reads TGTGCCAGCAGTGGATTAATTGGGCGCAATCAGCCCCAGCATTTT. It is translated as CASSGLIGRNQPQHF. V gene TRBV2 combines with J gene TRBJ1-5, with D uncertain. Trimming left V 4 bases short and J 2 bases short, with 12 bases between. This CDR3 has 15 residues. Per the germline V gene, CDR1 is SNHLY and CDR2 is FYNNEI.

This chain connects TRBV5-4 to TRBJ2-1; 12 nucleotides match TRBD2. This CDR3 comprises 16 residues. The germline V gene has CDR1 SGHNT and CDR2 YYREEE (reference sequence). V dropped 3 bases and J dropped 1; count of bases not matched to a gene: 2. CDR3 residues: CASSSSGGASYNEQFF. Here the CDR3 DNA reads TGTGCCAGCAGCTCTAGCGGGGGGGCGTCCTACAATGAGCAGTTCTTC.

This chain uses TRBV19 with TRBJ2-7; TRBD2 aligns across 8 bases. From germline, CDR1 is LNHDA and CDR2 SQIVND (reference sequence). Losses at the gene ends were 5 bases for V and 3 bases for J; bases not matched to a gene: 9. The CDR3 has 15 amino acids. The CDR3, as DNA: TGTGCCAGTAGTGCGGCGAGCGGGAGAAGCTACGAGCAGTACTTC. It encodes CASSAASGRSYEQYF.

This chain connects TRBV19 to TRBJ1-3; no reliable D call. V was shortened by 5 bases and J by 3 bases, with 14 bases between the two germline ends. Germline assignment: CDR1 LNHDA and CDR2 SQIVND (reference sequence). The CDR3 extends over 15 amino acids. The CDR3 bases are TGTGCCAGTAGTCCCCGGTGGGCGTTTGGAAACACCATATATTTT. Protein product: CASSPRWAFGNTIYF.

This clone was counted a few times. This chain links TRBV2 with TRBJ2-7, with D uncertain. The CDR3 is 12 amino acids. V was shortened by 3 bases and J by 12 bases, with 15 bases between the two germline ends. From germline, CDR1 is SNHLY and CDR2 FYNNEI. The CDR3 DNA follows: TGTGCCAGCAGTGAGGAAGGAGAGTGGCGGTACTTC. Translating gives CASSEEGEWRYF.

This clone was recorded only once. The genes are TRBV9 and TRBJ2-1; D not resolved. This CDR3 has 14 amino acids. The germline V gene has CDR1 SGDLS and CDR2 YYNGEE. Between the trimmed V and J ends, which lost 0 bases and 4 bases, there was a span of 8 bases. In DNA form, the CDR3 reads TGTGCCAGCAGCGTAGAAGGCAGGTACAATGAGCAGTTCTTC. Translating it yields CASSVEGRYNEQFF.

The V call is TRBV10-3, the J call TRBJ2-7; 9 positions agree with TRBD1. This CDR3 has 13 residues. The V segment lost 8 bases and the J segment 2 bases; nucleotides outside the gene matches: 4. Germline assignment: CDR1 ENHRY and CDR2 SYGVKD. The CDR3 loop reads CAIPGTGPYEQYF. CDR3 nucleotide sequence: TGTGCCATCCCCGGGACAGGGCCCTACGAGCAGTACTTC.

The rearrangement links TRBV5-6 to TRBJ1-3, with 8 nucleotides matching TRBD1. From germline, CDR1 is SGHDT and CDR2 YYEEEE. The CDR3 has 17 amino acids. With V trimmed by 1 base and J by 5 bases, 11 bases remained unmatched. DNA for the CDR3: TGTGCCAGCAGCTTGAGGAGGAGCAGGGGGCTTAGAAACACCATATATTTT. The encoded protein is CASSLRRSRGLRNTIYF.

This sequence joins TRBV7-2 and TRBJ2-3; TRBD2 aligns across 7 bases. CDR1 SGHTA and CDR2 FQGNSA come from the germline V gene. V trimming: 5 bases; J trimming: 6 bases; junction bases outside the gene matches: 11. This CDR3 has 15 amino acids. CDR3 DNA: TGTGCCAGCAGCCCCTTCGGGGGAGCGGGGGATACGCAGTATTTT. This codes for CASSPFGGAGDTQYF. Full variable domain (remainder filled in from reference TRBV7-2 and TRBJ2-3): GAGVSQSPSNKVTEKGKDVELRCDPISGHTALYWYRQSLGQGLEFLIYFQGNSAPDKSGLPSDRFSAERTGGSVSTLTIQRTQQEDSAVYLCASSPFGGAGDTQYFGPGTRLTVL.

This clone was counted once. The rearrangement links TRBV5-4 to TRBJ1-2, with 7 bases that match TRBD1. From germline, CDR1 is SGHNT and CDR2 YYREEE (reference sequence). The CDR3 has 15 amino acids. V was pared by 4 bases and J by 3 bases, with 9 bases of the junction left unmatched. CDR3 amino acids: CASSLPTGFDYGYTF. The DNA for the CDR3 is TGTGCCAGCAGCCTTCCGACAGGGTTCGACTATGGCTACACCTTC.

The chain carries TRBV5-1 and TRBJ2-2, with 8 bases that match TRBD2. Germline CDR1 is SGHRS and CDR2 is YFSETQ. Trimming at V came to 2 bases and at J to 7 bases, leaving 13 bases not matched to a gene. There are 17 residues in the CDR3. CDR3 amino acids: CASSFFGIAGTGGELFF. CDR3 nucleotide sequence: TGCGCCAGCAGCTTCTTCGGGATAGCGGGAACCGGCGGGGAGCTGTTTTTT.

This chain joins TRBV6-1 and TRBJ1-4; D is uncertain. Germline loops: CDR1 MNHNS, CDR2 SASEGT. V was trimmed by 7 bases and J by 0 bases, leaving 6 bases between them. This CDR3 is built from 13 residues. The CDR3 region is CASTVATNEKLFF. In nucleotides, the CDR3 is TGTGCCAGCACAGTTGCAACTAATGAAAAACTGTTTTTT.

In this sample, this clone turned up once. The CDR3 bases are TGTGCCAGCAGCTTACTAGCGGGAGTAGAGACCCAGTACTTC. This sequence encodes CASSLLAGVETQYF. The chain employs TRBV7-3 and TRBJ2-5, with TRBD2 identical over 10 bases. Germline V gives CDR1 SGHTA, CDR2 FQGTGA. The CDR3 is made up of 14 amino acids. Trimming at V came to 2 bases and at J to 4 bases, leaving 1 base not matched to a gene.

The chain employs TRBV6-1 and TRBJ2-3, with TRBD1 matching 7 bases. Germline trimming cut 4 bases from V and 5 bases from J; bases unmatched to any gene: 6. Germline CDR1 and CDR2: MNHNS and SASEGT. The CDR3 has 14 amino acids. The CDR3 here is CASSVLGDRDTQYF. The CDR3 DNA follows: TGTGCCAGCAGTGTCCTGGGGGACAGAGATACGCAGTATTTT.

V and J are TRBV7-2 and TRBJ2-7; 11 positions match TRBD2. Looked up from germline, CDR1 is SGHTA and CDR2 is FQGNSA. The CDR3 covers 16 residues. J gave up 3 bases and V 1 base, and 5 bases lay outside the gene matches. In nucleotides, the CDR3 is TGTGCCAGCAGCTTAGAAGCCGGGACTAGCGGCTACGAGCAGTACTTC. Translating gives CASSLEAGTSGYEQYF.